These 19 T cell receptor beta chains share one sample of origin, sequenced in a study of response to subunit inactivated influenza vaccine. Via MiXCR, TCRdb re-called the RT-PCR reads, giving one row per CDR3 protein. The data contain more than 600,000 distinct CDR3 sequences, approximately 17% of them singletons. Sequenced here: PBMCs from blood, sampled around 5 days after vaccination. Receptor source: a man between 50 and 59 years old who received an inactivated influenza vaccine.

At least ten counts were recorded for this clonotype. This rearrangement joins TRBV6-5 to TRBJ2-7; no clear D. This CDR3 is 14 amino acids long. Trimming took off 0 bases at V and 0 bases at J, with 6 bases between the two ends. In germline, CDR1 is MNHEY, CDR2 SVGAGI. CDR3 DNA sequence: TGTGCCAGCAGTTACTCCAGGAGCTCCTACGAGCAGTACTTC. Its translation is CASSYSRSSYEQYF.

This chain uses TRBV10-3 with TRBJ2-7; possible D gene TRBD2, 6 bases. Trimming stripped 8 bases from V and 6 bases from J, with 14 bases between. CDR1 and CDR2 from the germline V gene are ENHRY and SYGVKD. The CDR3 extends over 12 amino acids. The CDR3 DNA is TGTGCCATCGGCTTGACTAGTGGCGAGCAGTACTTC. This sequence encodes CAIGLTSGEQYF.

This clonotype occurred a few times. The chain couples TRBV20-1 to TRBJ2-3; tentatively, D is TRBD2 (6 bases). V shed 6 bases and J shed 2 bases, with 12 bases lying between them. Germline V gene lookup returns CDR1 DFQATT and CDR2 SNEGSKA (reference sequence). The CDR3 runs to 13 residues. The CDR3 here is CSASGFNTDTQYF. CDR3 nucleotide sequence: TGCAGTGCCAGCGGGTTCAACACAGATACGCAGTATTTT.

This clonotype was seen at least ten times. CDR3 nucleotide sequence: TGTGCCAGCAGCTTGGCTAGCGGGCGACTCACCTACAATGAGCAGTTCTTC. Its translation: CASSLASGRLTYNEQFF. The V call is TRBV5-8, the J call TRBJ2-1, with TRBD2 identical over 8 bases. V lost 0 bases to trimming and J lost 2 bases; unmatched junction nucleotides: 7. Germline assignment: CDR1 SGHTS and CDR2 YDEGEE. The CDR3 consists of 17 residues.

V and J are TRBV12-3 or TRBV12-4 and TRBJ2-5, with D perhaps TRBD1 (6 bases). This CDR3 contains 12 residues. Trimming pared 4 bases from V and 8 bases from J, leaving 11 bases between. CDR3 DNA sequence: TGTGCCAGCAGTTCGACAGGTACAACCCAGTACTTC. It translates to CASSSTGTTQYF.

There are a few counts of this clonotype. The rearrangement uses TRBV10-3 and TRBJ2-1, with D hard to call. This CDR3 has 12 residues. Germline V gene data show CDR1 as ENHRY and CDR2 as SYGVKD. V was trimmed by 7 bases and J by 10 bases, leaving 14 bases between them. The CDR3 DNA sequence: TGTGCCATCACCCCGGATGGGATCGAGCAGTTCTTC. This encodes CAITPDGIEQFF.

This clonotype was found many times. The CDR3 here is CSAVLAGLEYEQYF. CDR3 nucleotide sequence: TGCAGCGCCGTACTAGCGGGGCTGGAGTACGAGCAGTACTTC. This chain connects TRBV29-1 to TRBJ2-7; TRBD2 aligns across 10 bases. Germline CDR1 SQVTM, CDR2 ANQGSEA. V lost 7 bases and J lost 4; bases outside the gene matches: 10. The length of the CDR3 is 14 residues.

This clonotype has just a few counts. This sequence joins TRBV5-5 and TRBJ2-7; TRBD1 aligns across 7 bases. The trim removed 6 bases at V and 0 bases at J, leaving 9 bases unmatched. The CDR3 sequence is 15 residues long. Germline-derived CDR1 and CDR2 are SGHKS and YYEKEE (reference sequence). CDR3 protein: CASTRTGRPSYEQYF. The CDR3 DNA sequence: TGTGCCAGCACCCGGACAGGCCGCCCCTCCTACGAGCAGTACTTC.

V and J are TRBV18 and TRBJ1-1; possible D gene TRBD1, 6 bases. The CDR3 is made up of 15 amino acids. The germline V gene has CDR1 KGHSH and CDR2 LQKENI. The ends were cut back, 0 bases at V and 3 bases at J, with 11 bases in the middle. The CDR3 here is CASSPPAGGYTEAFF. The CDR3 bases are TGTGCCAGCTCACCACCGGCGGGGGGCTACACTGAAGCTTTCTTT.

This clonotype has just a few counts. This chain joins TRBV10-2 and TRBJ1-1, with 7 bases that match TRBD1. Germline loops: CDR1 WSHSY, CDR2 SAAADI. Losses at the gene ends were 8 bases for V and 3 bases for J; bases not matched to a gene: 12. The CDR3 length is 15 residues. The DNA for the CDR3 is TGCGCCAGCGTTGGGGCAGGGGGTGTGGACACTGAAGCTTTCTTT. Its translation is CASVGAGGVDTEAFF.

V is TRBV29-1 and J is TRBJ2-5; 7 bases are a match to TRBD1. This CDR3 is built from 13 residues. Germline V gene sequence: CDR1 SQVTM, CDR2 ANQGSEA. Trimming removed 2 bases from V and 5 bases from J; junction bases left unmatched: 5. CDR3 coding DNA: TGCAGCGTTGAAAGGGGGCCGGGTGAGACCCAGTACTTC. Its translation is CSVERGPGETQYF.

The chain links TRBV7-2 to TRBJ1-2; D is perhaps TRBD1 (6 bases). Trimming left V 6 bases short and J 2 bases short, with 16 bases between. The CDR3 length is 15 residues. CDR1 and CDR2 from the germline V gene are SGHTA and FQGNSA. The CDR3 protein is CASSPDRTVNYGYTF. CDR3 DNA: TGTGCCAGCAGTCCGGATAGGACAGTGAACTATGGCTACACCTTC.

This clonotype was counted between two and nine times. The chain employs TRBV5-1 and TRBJ1-2, with 7 bases fitting TRBD1. The CDR3 length is 15 residues. V dropped 1 base and J dropped 2; count of bases not matched to a gene: 5. Germline V lookup: CDR1 SGHRS, CDR2 YFSETQ. DNA of the CDR3: TGCGCCAGCAGCTTGCGAACGGGACAGAACTATGGCTACACCTTC. Protein product: CASSLRTGQNYGYTF.

The chain employs TRBV5-1 and TRBJ2-1; 7 bases match TRBD1. The CDR3 sequence is 16 residues long. The V segment lost 4 bases and the J segment 4 bases; nucleotides outside the gene matches: 11. Per germline, CDR1 SGHRS and CDR2 YFSETQ. CDR3: CASSQNTGQLYNEQFF. The CDR3 DNA reads TGCGCCAGCAGCCAGAATACGGGACAGTTATACAATGAGCAGTTCTTC.

This clonotype was found a few times. The J gene is TRBJ1-2, the V gene TRBV30, with 8 bases matching TRBD1. This CDR3 has 16 amino acids. V shed 8 bases and J 4 bases; nucleotides not matched to a gene: 18. The V gene's germline CDR1 is GTSNPN and CDR2 SVGIG (reference sequence). The CDR3 coding sequence is TGTGCCAGAACGAGGACAGGGCGGATTGAGCCCTATGGCTACACCTTC. Its protein is CARTRTGRIEPYGYTF.

In this sample, this clonotype turned up a few times. The gene calls are TRBV5-1 and TRBJ2-1, with 10 bases matching TRBD2. V lost 4 bases, J lost 6 bases, and 10 bases stayed unmatched. This CDR3 is 16 amino acids long. Germline CDR1 is SGHRS and CDR2 is YFSETQ. The CDR3 here is CASSPSPGLAFNEQFF. CDR3 coding DNA: TGCGCCAGCAGCCCCTCCCCGGGACTAGCGTTCAATGAGCAGTTCTTC. Full variable domain (outside the CDR3, taken from reference TRBV5-1 and TRBJ2-1): KAGVTQTPRYLIKTRGQQVTLSCSPISGHRSVSWYQQTPGQGLQFLFEYFSETQRNKGNFPGRFSGRQFSNSRSEMNVSTLELGDSALYLCASSPSPGLAFNEQFFGPGTRLTVL.

This clonotype was detected a few times. The chain carries TRBV20-1 and TRBJ1-5; D call uncertain. V was pared by 0 bases and J by 5 bases, with 8 bases between. Per germline, CDR1 DFQATT and CDR2 SNEGSKA (reference sequence). The CDR3 loop spans 13 amino acids. CDR3 coding DNA: TGCAGTGCTAGAGATGTGGAGGATCAGCCCCAGCATTTT. This encodes CSARDVEDQPQHF.

This clonotype was counted ten times or more. The genes are TRBV12-3 or TRBV12-4 and TRBJ2-5; 9 bases agree with TRBD1. V gave up 7 bases and J gave up 4 bases; unmatched junction bases: 10. This CDR3 has 15 amino acids. The CDR3 region is CASTLTGGGRETQYF. DNA of the CDR3: TGTGCCAGCACGCTCACAGGGGGCGGCAGAGAGACCCAGTACTTC.

There are a few counts of this clonotype. The chain uses TRBV6-4 and TRBJ2-4; 10 nucleotides agree with TRBD1. The V gene's germline CDR1 is MRHNA and CDR2 SNTAGT. The CDR3 totals 16 residues. The trim removed 2 bases at V and 3 bases at J, leaving 4 bases unmatched. CDR3 protein: CASSDRTGGVKNIQYF. The CDR3 nucleotides read TGTGCCAGCAGTGACAGGACAGGGGGAGTCAAAAACATTCAGTACTTC.